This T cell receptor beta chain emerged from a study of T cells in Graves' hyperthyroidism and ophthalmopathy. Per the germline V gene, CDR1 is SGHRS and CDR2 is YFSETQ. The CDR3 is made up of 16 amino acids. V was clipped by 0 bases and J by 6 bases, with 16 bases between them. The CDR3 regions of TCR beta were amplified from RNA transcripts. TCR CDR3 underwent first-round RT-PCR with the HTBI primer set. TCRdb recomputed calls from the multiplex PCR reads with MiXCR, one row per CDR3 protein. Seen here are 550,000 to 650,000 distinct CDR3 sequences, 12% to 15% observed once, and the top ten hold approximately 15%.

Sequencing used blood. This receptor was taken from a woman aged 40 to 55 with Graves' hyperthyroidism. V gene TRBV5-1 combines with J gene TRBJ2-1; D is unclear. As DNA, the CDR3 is TGCGCCAGCAGCTTGGCTGGTCTTCTGGGGTCCAATGAGCAGTTCTTC. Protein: CASSLAGLLGSNEQFF.